The rows below give T cell receptor beta chains drawn from one sample of a study of blood T cell repertoires in COVID-19. TCRdb's copy holds only in-frame clones and misses some; the assay was immunoSEQ multiplex PCR. The data hold under 75,000 clones, with around 80% observed a single time. The sequenced sample consisted of peripheral blood. The receptors shown here come from a woman aged 70-85 years with acute or convalescent COVID-19. Each CDR3 is given with its conserved first and last residue. The D gene is left open where the match is weak. Some rows have no size entry. The others give once, few or many, or a class for an expanded clone.

TRBV29-1	.	TRBJ1-6	.	CSAKDSSYNSPLHF	TGCAGCGCTAAGGACAGCTCCTATAATTCACCCCTCCACTTT
TRBV14	TRBD1	TRBJ1-2	once	CASSLRQGSGYTF	TGTGCCAGCAGCCTGCGACAGGGTAGTGGCTACACCTTC
TRBV6-2/TRBV6-3	TRBD1	TRBJ1-6	few	CASSRTGDNSPLHF	TGTGCCAGCAGTCGGACAGGGGATAATTCACCCCTCCACTTT
TRBV7-9	.	TRBJ2-5	.	CASSPLVAGETQYF	TGTGCCAGCAGCCCGTTAGTCGCGGGTGAGACCCAGTACTTC
TRBV11-2	.	TRBJ1-2	.	CASSLGADGTNYGYTF	TGTGCCAGCAGCTTAGGGGCAGATGGTACTAACTATGGCTACACCTTC
TRBV10-2	.	TRBJ1-2	few	CASSEDRHGYTF	TGCGCCAGCAGTGAAGACAGGCATGGCTACACCTTC
TRBV18	TRBD1	TRBJ1-4	.	CASSPSFGTGGEKLFF	TGTGCCAGCTCACCCTCGTTCGGGACAGGGGGCGAAAAACTGTTTTTT
TRBV24-1	TRBD2	TRBJ2-1	.	CAIGSGGDNEQFF	TGTGCCATCGGTAGCGGGGGGGATAATGAGCAGTTCTTC
TRBV20-1	.	TRBJ1-1	.	CSVRRDAEAFF	TGCAGTGTGAGGAGGGATGCTGAAGCTTTCTTT
TRBV6-6	.	TRBJ1-5	.	CATSKGLDLEPQHF	TGTGCCACCTCTAAGGGGCTGGATCTTGAACCCCAGCATTTT
TRBV7-8	TRBD1	TRBJ1-5	once	CASSLGTGGWQPQHF	TGTGCCAGCAGCTTAGGGACAGGGGGCTGGCAGCCCCAGCATTTT
TRBV19	TRBD2	TRBJ2-7	once	CASSRRPGGKTYEQYF	TGTGCCAGTAGCCGACGACCGGGGGGAAAGACCTACGAGCAGTACTTC
TRBV19	TRBD1	TRBJ1-4	.	CASSITGGKLFF	TGTGCCAGTAGTATCACAGGGGGAAAACTGTTTTTT
TRBV14	TRBD1	TRBJ1-2	few	CASSRTGNRYGYTF	TGTGCCAGCAGCAGGACAGGGAACCGCTATGGCTACACCTTC
TRBV19	.	TRBJ1-5	few	CASSMGDSGNQPQHF	TGTGCCAGTAGTATGGGCGACAGTGGCAATCAGCCCCAGCATTTT
TRBV7-2	.	TRBJ2-2	.	CASSPGGNANTGELFF	TGTGCCAGCAGCCCAGGGGGGAACGCGAACACCGGGGAGCTGTTTTTT
TRBV28	.	TRBJ2-3	.	CASSPLGGVKDTQYF	TGTGCCAGCAGTCCCCTAGGAGGAGTAAAAGATACGCAGTATTTT
TRBV27	TRBD1	TRBJ2-7	.	CASSITGTVYEQYF	TGTGCCAGCAGTATCACCGGGACAGTCTACGAGCAGTACTTC
TRBV20-1	TRBD1	TRBJ2-7	.	CSASEPRGQTYEQYF	TGCAGTGCTAGTGAGCCCCGGGGACAGACCTACGAGCAGTACTTC
TRBV2	TRBD1	TRBJ1-1	few	CAIKKLDRGYTEAFF	TGTGCCATAAAGAAATTAGACAGGGGGTACACTGAAGCTTTCTTT
TRBV12-3/TRBV12-4	.	TRBJ1-1	.	CASSLDEGDEAFF	TGTGCCAGCAGTTTAGACGAGGGGGATGAAGCTTTCTTT
TRBV29-1	.	TRBJ1-1	few	CSVRGRPEAFF	TGCAGCGTGAGGGGGAGACCCGAAGCTTTCTTT
TRBV5-6	.	TRBJ2-6	few	CASRRGANVLTF	TGTGCCAGCAGGAGGGGGGCCAACGTCCTGACTTTC
TRBV12-5	.	TRBJ1-3	.	CASVWSGGNTIYF	TGTGCTAGTGTCTGGAGCGGGGGGAACACCATATATTTT
TRBV6-5	.	TRBJ2-3	.	CASSTQLGSTDTQYF	TGTGCCAGCAGTACCCAACTAGGGAGCACAGATACGCAGTATTTT
TRBV20-1	.	TRBJ1-2	few	CSASSGYGYTF	TGCAGTGCTAGTTCCGGCTATGGCTACACCTTC
TRBV5-1	TRBD2	TRBJ2-6	.	CASTSGGSGANVLTF	TGCGCCAGTACTAGCGGGGGCTCTGGGGCCAACGTCCTGACTTTC
TRBV29-1	TRBD1	TRBJ1-2	.	CSVEVGRGLGYTF	TGCAGCGTTGAAGTTGGCAGGGGGCTTGGCTACACCTTC